Detailed here is one T cell receptor (delta chain). This clone was seen a handful of times. Its antigen is not yet known. Only one base separates this from a far larger clonotype, so it likely reflects a read error. This sample is drawn from a study of gamma-delta T cells after stem cell transplantation (dated by TCRdb to the mid-2010s). Taken from the germline V gene, the CDR1 and CDR2 loops are TSWWSYY and QGS. The CDR3 holds 24 amino acids from the cysteine to the phenylalanine. The DNA shown is the 72-base CDR3, in frame from base 1. The library was prepared using RT-PCR. Instrument used: Illumina MiSeq. TCRdb called clones anew from the public reads via CATT; matching DNA rows were later pooled. The sample data list over a thousand delta-chain clones, and about 1.7% of these were observed just once. The ten largest account for about 30% of the sample.

The TCR was taken from a human donor. It is not recorded whose cells these are; they may come from a transplant donor. The sample was gamma-delta T cells. The rearrangement joined TRDV1 to TRDJ3; the best D guess is TRDD3, with 6 bases matching. The CDR3 in this case is CALGELGIGFGIHTSSWGTRQMFF. The DNA sequence is given as TGTGCTCTTGGGGAACTAGGCATCGGATTCGGCATTCATACAAGCTCCTGGGGCACCCGACAGATGTTTTTC.